This T cell receptor beta chain was sequenced during a study of blood T cell repertoires in COVID-19 (dated by TCRdb to 2019 to 2021). Study-level background: Collaborator samples came from the United States, Italy and Spain and covered acute and convalescent phases of COVID-19. The material from the prospective study consisted of cDNA or gDNA derived from T cells, B-cell-depleted T cells, or PBMCs. Deeply sampled blood TCRbeta repertoires from subjects exposed to, actively infected with, or recovered from COVID-19 were included in the dataset. The repertoires were made available in a free public database intended to serve as a resource for research on the immune response to SARS-CoV-2. The samples were drawn from two sources: the first 160 participants of the ongoing ImmuneRACE study, and over 950 subjects contributed by 6 global collaborators. Sample metadata almost always included a de-identified subject ID, COVID-19 status, age in years and sex. Where available, HLA class I and class II types were taken from metadata supplied by the sample provider and were not determined by assay-based typing.

Collaborating institutions collected whole blood in K2EDTA tubes following their own protocols. For TCRbeta analysis, collaborators shipped samples in one of three forms: frozen whole blood, isolated PBMCs, or DNA extracted from either of those sample types. Details on this clone: Its binding antigen is unknown. Base quality data are lacking; no much larger clone is found one base away.

TCRbeta CDR3 regions were amplified from genomic DNA by means of the immunoSEQ Assay, a bias-controlled multiplex PCR. The original pipeline was this. Nucleated cell counts per sample were estimated from amplification of reference gene primers within the assay. To quantify the absolute abundance of each unique TCRbeta CDR3 rearrangement, sequence reads were collapsed and filtered. Productive Simpson clonality was computed per sample as the square root of Simpson's diversity index over productive rearrangements. The table comes from immuneACCESS by way of TCRdb, which keeps in-frame sequences with V and J called. Part of the clones is missing from these tables; in studies checked, under half for an unresolved V gene and the rest for unknown reasons. V, J and clone size reflect that table, while D and trimming were determined from the DNA. In all, the sample holds 150,000 to 200,000 clones, and about 90% of those were seen once. The ten most abundant clones make up less than 3% of the sample.

What the study reported, not specific to this receptor: How much clinical and demographic metadata was included differed by source and by participant, and the metadata was provided uncurated.

The source is a man aged 55 to 70 with acute or convalescent COVID-19. The sample consisted of peripheral blood.

The base sequence is TGCGCCAGCAGCTTGGACAGTTACAATGAGCAGTTCTTC. Translated, it gives CASSLDSYNEQFF. This chain is built from TRBV5-1 and TRBJ2-1; the D gene remains uncertain. CDR1 SGHRS and CDR2 YFSETQ were looked up in the germline V gene. From the cysteine through the phenylalanine, the CDR3 covers 13 amino acids. Just CDR3 DNA is preserved here, 39 bases in frame from base 1. Trimming removed 0 bases from V and 4 bases from J, leaving 5 bases between the germline ends.